This T cell receptor beta chain was observed in a study of T cell responses to AZD1222 COVID-19 vaccine. Study-level results: The donor cohort was predominantly white British with a female majority, and clonal diversity may have been underestimated. A rise in Spike-specific TCR breadth and depth followed two AZD1222 doses.

Clones were sequenced by immunoSEQ multiplex PCR, and TCRdb holds only the in-frame ones, with some missing. The sample has 200,000 to 250,000 clones, approximately 94% seen once. A note on this clone: Its antigen is not identified.

The V end lost 5 bases, the J end lost 1 base, and 8 bases lay between the germline ends. The CDR3 runs to 13 residues. This clonotype was obtained from an adult who received the MenACWY meningococcal vaccine as a control. The specimen comprised peripheral blood, sampled 28 days after the second dose of the MenACWY control vaccine. The rearrangement uses TRBV12-3 or TRBV12-4 and TRBJ1-2; tentative D call: TRBD1 (5 bases). For the CDR3, the DNA is TGTGCCAGCAGTCCTGACAGTAACTATGGCTACACCTTC. Translation gives CASSPDSNYGYTF.